This TCR beta chain was identified during a study of cytomegalovirus exposure and HLA in healthy donors. There are 11 residues in the CDR3. Deletions cut 6 bases from V and 1 base from J, with 6 bases between. The germline gives CDR1 SQVTM, CDR2 ANQGSEA. The PCR used 60 Vbeta and 13 Jbeta primers. The protocol was immunoSEQ multiplex PCR, while the TCRdb copy is restricted to in-frame clones and leaves out a portion. Of about 88,000 clones listed, 70% to 90% are singletons. Study results and caveats: Prediction of most subjects' HLA-A and HLA-B alleles by TCR beta sequences was reportedly accurate. In vitro, three CMV-associated chains proved specific for CMV antigens.

A remark on this clone: Its target is unknown. This specimen includes other DNA sequences encoding the same CDR3.

The receptor was isolated from a man aged 18 to 29 in good health and CMV-seronegative. The chain uses TRBV29-1 and TRBJ1-1; the D gene is possibly TRBD1 (6 bases). Sequenced: PBMCs. The CDR3 nucleotides read TGCAGCGTGGGACAGAACACTGAAGCTTTCTTT. It encodes CSVGQNTEAFF.